In its sample, the clone carrying this T cell receptor beta chain was seen many times. The CDR3 consists of 15 residues. Trimming took off 1 base at V and 5 bases at J, with 14 bases between the two ends. The TCR beta CDR3 regions underwent amplification using RNA transcripts as the source. The HTBI primer set served for first-round RT-PCR of the TCR CDR3. One entry per CDR3 protein results from TCRdb running MiXCR on the multiplex PCR reads. The sample consists of approximately 740,000 distinct CDR3 sequences, 14% of them appearing once. This sample was taken from a study of T cells in Graves' hyperthyroidism and ophthalmopathy.

This TCR was sampled from a woman younger than 30 with Graves' hyperthyroidism. The sample comprised blood. The gene calls are TRBV12-3 or TRBV12-4 and TRBJ1-1; D might be TRBD1 (6 bases). For the CDR3, the DNA is TGTGCCAGCAGTTTAGACAGGGCCCTTGGGACTGAAGCTTTCTTT. Its translation: CASSLDRALGTEAFF.